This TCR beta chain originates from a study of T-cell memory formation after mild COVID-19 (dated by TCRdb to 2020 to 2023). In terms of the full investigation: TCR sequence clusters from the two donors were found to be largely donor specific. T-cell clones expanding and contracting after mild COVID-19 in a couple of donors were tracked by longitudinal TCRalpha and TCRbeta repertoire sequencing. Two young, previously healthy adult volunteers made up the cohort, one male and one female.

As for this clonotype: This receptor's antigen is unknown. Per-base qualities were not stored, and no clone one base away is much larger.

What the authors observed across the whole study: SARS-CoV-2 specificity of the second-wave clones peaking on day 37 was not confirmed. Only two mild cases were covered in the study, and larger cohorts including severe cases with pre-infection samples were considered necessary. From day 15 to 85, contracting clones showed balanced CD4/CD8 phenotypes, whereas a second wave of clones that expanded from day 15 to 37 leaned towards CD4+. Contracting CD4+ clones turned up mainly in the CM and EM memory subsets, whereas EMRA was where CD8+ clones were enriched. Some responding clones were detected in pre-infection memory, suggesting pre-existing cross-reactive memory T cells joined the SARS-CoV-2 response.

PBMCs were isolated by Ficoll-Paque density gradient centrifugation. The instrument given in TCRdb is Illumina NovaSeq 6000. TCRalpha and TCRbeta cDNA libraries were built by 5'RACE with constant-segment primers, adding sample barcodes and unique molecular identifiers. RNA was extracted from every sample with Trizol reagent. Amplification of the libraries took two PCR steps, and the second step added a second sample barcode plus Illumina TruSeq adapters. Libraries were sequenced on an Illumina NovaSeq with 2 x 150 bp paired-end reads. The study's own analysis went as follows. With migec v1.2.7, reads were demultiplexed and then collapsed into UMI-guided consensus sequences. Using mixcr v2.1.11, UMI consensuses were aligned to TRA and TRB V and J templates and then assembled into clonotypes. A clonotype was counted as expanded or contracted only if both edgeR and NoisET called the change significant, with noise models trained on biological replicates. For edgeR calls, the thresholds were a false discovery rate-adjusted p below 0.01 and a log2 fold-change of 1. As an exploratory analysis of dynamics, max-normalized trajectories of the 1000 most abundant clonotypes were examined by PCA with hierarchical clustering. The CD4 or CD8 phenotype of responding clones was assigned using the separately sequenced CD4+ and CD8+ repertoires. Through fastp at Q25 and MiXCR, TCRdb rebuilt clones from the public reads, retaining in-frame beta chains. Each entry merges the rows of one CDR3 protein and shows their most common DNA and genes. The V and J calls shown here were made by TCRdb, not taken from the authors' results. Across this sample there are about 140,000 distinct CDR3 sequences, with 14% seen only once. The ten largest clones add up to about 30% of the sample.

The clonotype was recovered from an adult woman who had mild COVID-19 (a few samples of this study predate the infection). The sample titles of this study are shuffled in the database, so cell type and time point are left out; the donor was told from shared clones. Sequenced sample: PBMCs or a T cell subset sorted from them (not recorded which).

The nucleotide sequence reads as follows: TGCAGTGCTAGCCCCGACAGGGGGACTATGAACACTGAAGCTTTCTTT. It codes for CSASPDRGTMNTEAFF. The chain couples TRBV20-1 to TRBJ1-1; the central 9 bases match TRBD1. The CDR3, cysteine through phenylalanine, is 16 amino acids long. Only CDR3 DNA remains: 48 bases, in frame from the first base. The germline V gene encodes CDR1 DFQATT and CDR2 SNEGSKA (reference sequence). For this chain, trimming is 3 bases at the V end and 0 bases at the J end, and the number of junction bases without a gene match is 8.